Below, one TCR beta chain is given with its context. Its antigen is not yet known. Base qualities are not recorded, but no much larger clone differs from it by a single base. At the DNA level, this CDR3 is encoded by other sequences in the same sample as well. The collaborating institutions used their own protocols to collect whole blood in K2EDTA tubes. Collaborator samples were shipped for TCRbeta analysis as frozen whole blood, isolated PBMCs, or DNA extracted from either sample type. This entry belongs to a study of blood T cell repertoires in COVID-19 (dated by TCRdb to the early 2020s). About the investigation overall: Samples from collaborators originated in the United States, Italy and Spain and spanned both the acute and convalescent phases of COVID-19. The material from the prospective study consisted of cDNA or gDNA derived from T cells, B-cell-depleted T cells, or PBMCs. Deeply sampled blood TCRbeta repertoires from subjects exposed to, actively infected with, or recovered from COVID-19 were included in the dataset. A freely available public database, intended as a resource for researchers studying the immune response to SARS-CoV-2, is where the repertoires were released. Samples came from the ongoing ImmuneRACE study (first 160 participants) plus 1,254 subjects from 6 global collaborators. The sample metadata nearly always contained a de-identified subject ID, COVID-19 status, age in years and sex. Where available, HLA class I and class II types were obtained from metadata supplied by the sample provider rather than from assay-based typing.

Ends trimmed: V by 5 bases, J by 1 base; bases unmatched to a gene: 4. The cysteine opens and the phenylalanine closes a CDR3 of 15 amino acids. Only the CDR3 part of the read is kept: 45 bases, read in frame from the first base. Reading the germline V gene gives CDR1 SGHTA and CDR2 FQGNSA. TCRbeta CDR3 regions were amplified from genomic DNA by means of the immunoSEQ Assay, a bias-controlled multiplex PCR. From the authors' description of their analysis: The number of nucleated cells in each sample was estimated by amplification of reference gene primers within the assay. Sequence reads were collapsed and filtered to measure the absolute abundance of every unique TCRbeta CDR3 rearrangement. For each sample, productive Simpson clonality was calculated by taking the square root of Simpson's diversity index across productive rearrangements. TCRdb provides this immuneACCESS table in a form limited to in-frame rearrangements. Some clones are lacking; in checked studies, under half of them reflect an unresolved V gene, and why the rest are absent is not known. From that table come the V and J calls and clone size; the DNA was used to work out D and trimming. The sample table shows about 88,000 clones, and approximately 91% are seen once. Clones ranked in the top ten supply 2.5% to 3.5% of the sample.

What the authors observed across the whole study: How much clinical and demographic metadata was included differed by source and by participant, and the metadata was provided uncurated.

The origin of this receptor is a woman of 80 years or more with acute or convalescent COVID-19. Sample: peripheral blood. The sequence is built from TRBV7-2 and TRBJ2-1, and 8 junctional nucleotides match TRBD2. The CDR3 has the sequence CASSLRGGSYNEQFF. In nucleotide form, the sequence is TGTGCCAGCAGCCTACGCGGGGGGTCCTACAATGAGCAGTTCTTC. Extended through the reference TRBV7-2 and TRBJ2-1 proteins, this CDR3 yields the full variable domain: GAGVSQSPSNKVTEKGKDVELRCDPISGHTALYWYRQSLGQGLEFLIYFQGNSAPDKSGLPSDRFSAERTGGSVSTLTIQRTQQEDSAVYLCASSLRGGSYNEQFFGPGTRLTVL.